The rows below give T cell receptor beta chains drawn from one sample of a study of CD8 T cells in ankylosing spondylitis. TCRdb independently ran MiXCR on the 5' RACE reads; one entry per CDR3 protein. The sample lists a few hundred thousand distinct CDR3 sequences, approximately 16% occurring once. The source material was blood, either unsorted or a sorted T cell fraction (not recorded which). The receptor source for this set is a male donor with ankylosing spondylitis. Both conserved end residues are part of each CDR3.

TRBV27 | CASRRTGEGYEQYF
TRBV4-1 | CASSPEQYGNQPQHF
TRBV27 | CASSTSDGQPQHF
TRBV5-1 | CASSEMGQGLETQYF
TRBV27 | CASSLTGVGPDTQYF
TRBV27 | CASSLPPDGLNEQFF
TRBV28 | CASSPRGAGDEQFF
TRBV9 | CASSAGYGYTF
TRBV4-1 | CASSQIAGLNEQFF
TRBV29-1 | CSVPGQGRLDTQYF
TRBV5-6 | CASSFPSFESTNEKLFF
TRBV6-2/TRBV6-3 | CASSYSEVPDQETQYF
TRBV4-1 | CASSPGTSGAQWDTQYF
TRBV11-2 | CASSTPSREGPTITDTQYF
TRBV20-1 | CSARDISGIAEQYF
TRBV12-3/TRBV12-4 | CASSSPREVADSYEQYF
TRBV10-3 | CAISERGSEAFF
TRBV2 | CASGGPDQETQYF
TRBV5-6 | CASSSPGHTYEQYF
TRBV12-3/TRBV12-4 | CASSTTRGRGFDGNTIYF
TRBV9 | CASSVGLDLGNEQFF
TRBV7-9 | CASSPRDYPSYEQYF
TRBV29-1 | CSVVEIGEQFF
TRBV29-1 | CSVDGLAGGVSYNEQFF
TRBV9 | CASSVGRQRDSNQPQHF
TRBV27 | CASGVMGPTDTQYF
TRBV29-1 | CSVEDRRGPQEETQYF
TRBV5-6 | CASSWPGQGASEAFF
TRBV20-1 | CSARDIAGLYNEQFF
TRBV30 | CAWGTQGGDIQYF
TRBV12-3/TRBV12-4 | CASRRTGDNEQFF